A selection of T cell receptor beta chains follows, all from one sample in a study of graft-versus-host responses after intestinal transplantation. No antigens are known for them. The method was immunoSEQ multiplex PCR; TCRdb's version includes in-frame clones alone and lacks a portion of them. The repertoire holds roughly 110,000 clones, with around 90% as singletons. The sample consisted of unstimulated CD4+ T cells sorted from spleen or lymph node cells, taken before transplant. The origin of the receptors is a human donor who was the organ donor for an intestinal transplant. CDR3s include the opening cysteine and the closing phenylalanine or tryptophan. D genes are given only for firm matches. Expanded clones are given a class, and other clones once, few, many or no size at all.

clone size	V gene	J gene	D gene	CDR3 protein	CDR3 DNA
-	TRBV15	TRBJ2-4	TRBD2	CATSRERWGTSGEEGIQYF	TGTGCCACCAGCAGAGAACGATGGGGGACTAGCGGGGAGGAGGGTATTCAGTACTTC
-	TRBV5-5	TRBJ2-5	-	CASSPPVQETQYF	TGTGCCAGCAGCCCGCCTGTCCAAGAGACCCAGTACTTC
-	TRBV19	TRBJ1-6	TRBD1	CASSISRGNNSPLHF	TGTGCCAGTAGTATTAGCAGGGGGAATAATTCACCCCTCCACTTT
once	TRBV27	TRBJ1-6	-	CASSLRGVESSPLHF	TGTGCCAGCAGTTTACGAGGGGTTGAGTCTTCACCCCTCCACTTT
-	TRBV7-9	TRBJ1-3	-	CASSADISGNTIYF	TGTGCCAGCAGCGCGGACATCTCTGGAAACACCATATATTTT
-	TRBV5-1	TRBJ2-7	TRBD1	CASSYQGAREREQYF	TGCGCCAGCAGTTATCAGGGGGCCCGGGAGCGGGAGCAGTACTTC
-	TRBV5-5	TRBJ2-1	-	CASSFGGAHNEQFF	TGTGCCAGCAGCTTCGGCGGGGCCCATAATGAGCAGTTCTTC
-	TRBV6-5	TRBJ2-5	-	CASGHQETQYF	TGTGCCAGCGGACACCAAGAGACCCAGTACTTC
-	TRBV5-4	TRBJ2-7	-	CASSPGSYEQYF	TGTGCCAGCAGCCCCGGATCCTACGAGCAGTACTTC
-	TRBV4-1	TRBJ2-3	TRBD2	CASSQVIRRGFTDTQYF	TGCGCCAGCAGCCAAGTAATCAGGCGGGGGTTCACAGATACGCAGTATTTT
-	TRBV11-2	TRBJ1-2	-	CASSRADRLFGTTTF	TGTGCCAGCAGCAGGGCGGACAGACTCTTTGGTACTACAACCTTC
-	TRBV5-1	TRBJ2-7	TRBD1	CASSWDRGREQYF	TGCGCCAGCAGCTGGGACAGGGGGCGCGAGCAGTACTTC
few	TRBV11-3	TRBJ1-1	TRBD1	CASSPKQGRYTEAFF	TGTGCCAGCAGCCCGAAACAGGGGAGATACACTGAAGCTTTCTTT
-	TRBV5-4	TRBJ2-5	TRBD2	CASSPGTSGRAGEQYF	TGTGCCAGCAGCCCTGGGACTAGCGGGAGGGCGGGGGAGCAGTACTTC
-	TRBV18	TRBJ2-1	TRBD2	CASPPTSGSYNEQFF	TGTGCCAGCCCGCCGACTAGCGGGTCCTACAATGAGCAGTTCTTC
-	TRBV18	TRBJ1-1	TRBD1	CASSGQGALGSAFF	TGTGCCAGCTCGGGGCAGGGGGCACTGGGTTCGGCTTTCTTT
-	TRBV19	TRBJ1-2	-	CASSMFKGTLFGYTF	TGTGCCAGTAGTATGTTCAAGGGAACGCTATTTGGCTACACCTTC
once	TRBV5-1	TRBJ1-1	-	CASSLVITDNTEAFF	TGCGCCAGCAGCTTGGTAATCACAGACAACACTGAAGCTTTCTTT
-	TRBV5-5	TRBJ2-7	-	CASSSSYEQYF	TGTGCCAGCAGCTCGAGCTACGAGCAGTACTTC
-	TRBV18	TRBJ1-1	TRBD1	CASSRDRNTEAFF	TGTGCCAGCTCACGGGACAGAAACACTGAAGCTTTCTTT
-	TRBV5-1	TRBJ2-2	-	CASSLRNTGELFF	TGCGCCAGCAGCTTGAGGAACACCGGGGAGCTGTTTTTT
-	TRBV7-7	TRBJ2-1	-	CASSLSQASNEQFF	TGTGCTAGCAGCTTATCCCAAGCTAGCAATGAGCAGTTCTTC
-	TRBV5-1	TRBJ2-1	TRBD1	CASSLVGDRVNEQFF	TGCGCCAGCAGCTTGGTTGGGGACAGGGTCAATGAGCAGTTCTTC
-	TRBV7-9	TRBJ2-5	TRBD1	CASSLTGVETQYF	TGTGCCAGCAGCTTAACAGGGGTAGAGACCCAGTACTTC
-	TRBV11-1	TRBJ2-6	TRBD1	CASSFTGTGGAGANVLTF	TGTGCCAGCAGCTTCACCGGGACAGGGGGCGCCGGGGCCAACGTCCTGACTTTC
-	TRBV7-2	TRBJ1-4	-	CASSSEEIGKLFF	TGTGCCAGCAGCTCCGAGGAAATCGGAAAACTGTTTTTT
once	TRBV2	TRBJ2-7	TRBD1	CASSGDRGFEQYF	TGTGCCAGCAGTGGAGACAGGGGGTTCGAGCAGTACTTC
-	TRBV6-1	TRBJ2-7	-	CASRQGYEQYF	TGTGCCAGCAGACAGGGCTACGAGCAGTACTTC
-	TRBV7-2	TRBJ2-3	TRBD2	CASSTRLAGGDTQYF	TGTGCCAGCAGCACTCGACTAGCGGGAGGAGATACGCAGTATTTT
-	TRBV19	TRBJ1-1	-	CASSSGAGEAFF	TGTGCCAGTAGTTCAGGGGCTGGGGAAGCTTTCTTT
-	TRBV10-2	TRBJ1-5	-	CASSESKGPRDQPQHF	TGCGCCAGCAGTGAGTCGAAGGGGCCGCGGGATCAGCCCCAGCATTTT
-	TRBV29-1	TRBJ2-5	-	CSVAGFRETQYF	TGCAGCGTTGCGGGTTTCAGAGAGACCCAGTACTTC
-	TRBV5-4	TRBJ2-1	TRBD2	CASGVSWTSGYNEQFF	TGTGCCAGCGGTGTCTCCTGGACTAGCGGCTACAATGAGCAGTTCTTC
-	TRBV6-1	TRBJ1-1	TRBD1	CASREPRQGLTRSTEAFF	TGTGCCAGCAGAGAACCCCGACAGGGACTCACTAGGAGCACTGAAGCTTTCTTT
-	TRBV9	TRBJ2-3	-	CASSPGTDTQYF	TGTGCCAGCAGCCCGGGCACAGATACGCAGTATTTT
-	TRBV7-6	TRBJ2-7	TRBD1	CASSLAPDRSYEQYF	TGTGCCAGCAGCTTAGCGCCGGACAGGTCCTACGAGCAGTACTTC
-	TRBV29-1	TRBJ2-7	TRBD1	CSVDRGQGGYEQYF	TGCAGCGTTGACCGGGGACAGGGGGGATACGAGCAGTACTTC
-	TRBV7-2	TRBJ2-7	-	CASGGDLGRKQYF	TGTGCCAGCGGGGGAGATCTCGGTAGAAAGCAGTACTTC
-	TRBV5-5	TRBJ1-5	-	CASSLTGNSNQPQHF	TGTGCCAGCAGCTTGACAGGGAATAGCAATCAGCCCCAGCATTTT
-	TRBV7-9	TRBJ2-1	TRBD2	CASSPIPPLLAGAEQFF	TGTGCCAGCAGCCCCATCCCCCCACTACTAGCGGGAGCAGAGCAGTTCTTC
-	TRBV7-2	TRBJ2-3	-	CASSSRTQNTQYF	TGTGCCAGCAGCTCTAGGACTCAAAATACGCAGTATTTT
-	TRBV4-1	TRBJ2-3	TRBD2	CASSRATPGGDTQYF	TGCGCCAGCAGCCGGGCGACCCCGGGGGGAGATACGCAGTATTTT
-	TRBV6-4	TRBJ1-1	-	CASSVTENTEAFF	TGTGCCAGCAGTGTAACGGAAAACACTGAAGCTTTCTTT
-	TRBV6-5	TRBJ1-6	TRBD1	CASSYDRAWSPLHF	TGTGCCAGCAGTTACGACAGGGCATGGTCACCCCTCCACTTT
-	TRBV5-1	TRBJ1-1	TRBD1	CASSSSGTGNTEAFF	TGCGCCAGCAGCTCTTCCGGGACAGGGAACACTGAAGCTTTCTTT
-	TRBV5-1	TRBJ2-7	-	CASSLREDNTYSYEQYF	TGCGCCAGCAGCTTGAGGGAGGATAACACGTACTCCTACGAGCAGTACTTC
-	TRBV27	TRBJ1-2	-	CASSLGRFYGYTF	TGTGCCAGCAGTTTAGGACGGTTCTATGGCTACACCTTC
-	TRBV6-5	TRBJ2-6	-	CASMDMGTGANVLTF	TGTGCCAGCATGGACATGGGTACCGGGGCCAACGTCCTGACTTTC
-	TRBV5-1	TRBJ2-1	-	CASSLEGFDNEQFF	TGCGCCAGCAGCTTGGAGGGGTTCGACAATGAGCAGTTCTTC
-	TRBV5-1	TRBJ2-3	TRBD2	CASRLAGGPPDTQYF	TGCGCCAGCAGACTAGCGGGAGGGCCCCCAGATACGCAGTATTTT
-	TRBV9	TRBJ2-3	-	CASSPGRGWTDTQYF	TGTGCCAGCAGCCCTGGAAGGGGGTGGACAGATACGCAGTATTTT
few	TRBV19	TRBJ1-3	-	CASRGSSGNTIYF	TGTGCCAGTAGAGGTTCCTCTGGAAACACCATATATTTT
-	TRBV13	TRBJ2-7	TRBD2	CASSLGTSGTRPSYEQYF	TGTGCCAGCAGCCTCGGGACTAGCGGGACCCGCCCCTCCTACGAGCAGTACTTC
-	TRBV19	TRBJ1-2	-	CASSNRVGYTF	TGTGCCAGTAGTAACAGGGTTGGCTACACCTTC
-	TRBV5-1	TRBJ2-5	-	CASSLRGGAETQYF	TGCGCCAGCAGCTTGAGAGGGGGAGCAGAGACCCAGTACTTC